This entry describes one T cell receptor (beta chain). Its antigen is unidentified. The data were produced by immunoSEQ multiplex PCR, yet TCRdb's version contains in-frame clones alone and is incomplete. The sample carries about 12,000 clones, roughly 80% recorded once. This record comes from a study of chemoradiotherapy in HPV16-positive cancers. Study-level points and caveats: For HPV16-positive patients, expanding HPV-responsive T cells associated with longer recurrence-free survival. Only a couple of HPV16-positive patients supplied the functional HPV-specificity definition.

Germline CDR1 reads LNHNV; CDR2 reads YYDKDF (reference sequence). J was trimmed by 6 bases and V by 5 bases; bases with no gene match: 7. This CDR3 comprises 14 residues. The sequence was collected from a human donor with HPV-associated anogenital cancer. The sample here was taken from a patient who underwent chemoradiotherapy. J is TRBJ2-1 and V is TRBV15; 7 bases map to TRBD1. CDR3 sequence (DNA): TGTGCCACCAGCCTCAGGGGGACAACCAATGAGCAGTTCTTC. Protein sequence: CATSLRGTTNEQFF.